This T cell receptor beta chain emerged from a study of Ad26.COV2.S vaccination and SARS-CoV-2 variants. Overall study: In the study, Ad26.COV2.S was injected intramuscularly once, or twice 56 days apart.

Study results and limitations: Analytic work on TCR breadth and depth might have understated the full extent of total T cell responses. The breadth of spike-specific CD8+ and CD4+ T cell responses after vaccination was reportedly substantial.

Described treatment: roughly 20 received Ad26.COV2.S at low or high dose, single or two shots; about 5 received placebo; per-sample allocation not given. Samples came from day 63 after the first vaccine or placebo injection. J lost 5 bases, V lost 5 bases, and 8 bases had no gene match. This CDR3 is built from 16 residues. Germline CDR1 is MDHEN and CDR2 is SYDVKM. Of note for this clone: Its antigen remains unknown.

Libraries were prepared by immunoSEQ multiplex PCR; TCRdb keeps only in-frame clonotypes and omits some of them. The repertoire holds a few hundred thousand clones, with 80% to 95% as singletons. Source: peripheral blood, taken in a trial of Ad26.COV2.S vaccine versus placebo. V and J are TRBV28 and TRBJ1-4; 10 bases map to TRBD1. This receptor was taken from a person between 18 and 65 years old who received the Ad26.COV2.S COVID-19 vaccine or a placebo. The CDR3 spells CASSDLRQGANEKLFF. CDR3 sequence (DNA): TGTGCCAGCAGTGACCTTCGACAGGGGGCAAATGAAAAACTGTTTTTT.